The sample holds a few counts of the clone carrying this TCR beta chain. V lost 5 bases to trimming and J lost 8 bases; unmatched junction nucleotides: 8. The CDR3 loop spans 14 amino acids. The data belong to a study of T-cell memory formation after mild COVID-19. Study-level information: Largely donor-specific sequence clusters came from a couple of donors.

TCRdb reprocessed the 5' RACE reads with MiXCR, giving one entry per CDR3 protein. The data show some 190,000 distinct CDR3 sequences, about a sixth seen once. The chain recombines TRBV12-3 or TRBV12-4 with TRBJ1-1, with TRBD1 matching 10 bases. The sequencing sample was made of PBMCs or a T cell subset sorted from them (not recorded which). This clonotype originated in an adult woman who had mild COVID-19 (a few samples of this study predate the infection). Cell type and time point are not known. The CDR3 nucleotides are TGTGCCAGCAGTCCTGGACAGGGGGGATCAGAAGCTTTCTTT. Translating gives CASSPGQGGSEAFF.